This entry is about one T cell receptor beta chain. Its antigen is currently unknown. Donors each contributed one blood sample measuring about 2.5 ml. Whole blood that had not undergone T cell sorting provided the isolated total RNA. The germline gives CDR1 DFQATT, CDR2 SNEGSKA (reference sequence). This CDR3 is 11 amino acids long. These data belong to a study of monozygotic twins with inflammatory bowel disease. Overall study findings and caveats: Different T cell subtypes could not be distinguished.

cDNA was made in eight separate reactions per sample. Using the 5' RACE reads, TCRdb records one entry per CDR3 protein without DNA. This sample's table reports around 97,000 distinct CDR3 sequences. This clonotype was obtained from a human donor with ulcerative colitis or Crohn's disease, or a healthy co-twin of an affected twin (not recorded which). The sequencing input was blood. The chain has TRBV20-1 and TRBJ2-7. This CDR3 is CSPYLRSEQYF.